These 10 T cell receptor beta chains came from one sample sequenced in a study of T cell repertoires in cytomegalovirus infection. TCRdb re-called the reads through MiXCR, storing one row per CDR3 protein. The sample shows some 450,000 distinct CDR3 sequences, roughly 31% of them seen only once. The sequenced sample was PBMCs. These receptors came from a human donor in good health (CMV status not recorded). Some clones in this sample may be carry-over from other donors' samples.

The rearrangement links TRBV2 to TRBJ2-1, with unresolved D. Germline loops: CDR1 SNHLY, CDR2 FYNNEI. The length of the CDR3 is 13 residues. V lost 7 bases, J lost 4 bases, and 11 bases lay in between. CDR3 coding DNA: TGTGCCAGCAAGGAGACTGAATACAATGAGCAGTTCTTC. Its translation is CASKETEYNEQFF.

The CDR3 protein is CASRSGRNNQPQHF. In DNA, the CDR3 is TGTGCCAGCAGGTCAGGGCGGAACAATCAGCCCCAGCATTTT. The rearrangement uses TRBV2 and TRBJ1-5; a possible D gene is TRBD1 (5 bases). Germline V gene lookup returns CDR1 SNHLY and CDR2 FYNNEI. V was shortened by 6 bases and J by 3 bases, with 12 bases between the two germline ends. The CDR3 is made up of 14 amino acids.

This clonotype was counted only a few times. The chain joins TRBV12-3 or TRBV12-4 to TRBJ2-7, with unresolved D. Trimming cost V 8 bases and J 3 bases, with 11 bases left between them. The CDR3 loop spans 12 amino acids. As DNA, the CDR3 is TGTGCCAGCGGCCGGGCCAGCTACGAGCAGTACTTC. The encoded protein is CASGRASYEQYF.

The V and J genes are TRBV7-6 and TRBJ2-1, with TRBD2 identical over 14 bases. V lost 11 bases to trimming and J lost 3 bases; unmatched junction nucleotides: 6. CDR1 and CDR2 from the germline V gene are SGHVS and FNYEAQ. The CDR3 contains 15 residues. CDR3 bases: TGTGCCGGTGGACTAGCGGGGGGCATCTACAATGAGCAGTTCTTC. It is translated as CAGGLAGGIYNEQFF.

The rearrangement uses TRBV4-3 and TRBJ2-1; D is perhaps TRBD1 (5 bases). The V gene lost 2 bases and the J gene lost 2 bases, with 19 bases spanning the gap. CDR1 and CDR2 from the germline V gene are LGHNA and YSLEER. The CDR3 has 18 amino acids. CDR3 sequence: CASSQRSGGAGPYNEQFF. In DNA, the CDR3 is TGCGCCAGCAGCCAAAGGTCTGGTGGGGCTGGACCCTACAATGAGCAGTTCTTC.

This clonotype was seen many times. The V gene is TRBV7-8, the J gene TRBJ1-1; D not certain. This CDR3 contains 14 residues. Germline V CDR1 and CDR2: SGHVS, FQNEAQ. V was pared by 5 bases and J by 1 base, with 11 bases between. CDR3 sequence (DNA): TGTGCCAGCAGCCCGTGGCCCGGGAACACTGAAGCTTTCTTT. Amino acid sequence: CASSPWPGNTEAFF. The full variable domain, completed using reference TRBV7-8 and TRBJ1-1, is GAGVSQSPRYKVAKRGQDVALRCDPISGHVSLFWYQQALGQGPEFLTYFQNEAQLDKSGLPSDRFFAERPEGSVSTLKIQRTQQEDSAVYLCASSPWPGNTEAFFGQGTRLTVV.

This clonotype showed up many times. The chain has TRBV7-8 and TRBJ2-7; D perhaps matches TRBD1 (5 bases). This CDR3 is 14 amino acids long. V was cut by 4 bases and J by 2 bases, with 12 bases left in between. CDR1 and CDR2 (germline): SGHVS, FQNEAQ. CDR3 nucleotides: TGTGCCAGCAGCTACTCGACAGTTCCCTACGAGCAGTACTTC. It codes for CASSYSTVPYEQYF.

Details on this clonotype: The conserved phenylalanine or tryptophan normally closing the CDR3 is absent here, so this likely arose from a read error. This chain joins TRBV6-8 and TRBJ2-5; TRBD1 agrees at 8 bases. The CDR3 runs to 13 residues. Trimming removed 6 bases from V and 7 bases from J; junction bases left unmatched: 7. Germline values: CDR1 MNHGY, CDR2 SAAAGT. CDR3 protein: CASRKDRDGTQYL. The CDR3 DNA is TGTGCCAGCAGAAAGGACAGGGACGGGACCCAGTACTTA.

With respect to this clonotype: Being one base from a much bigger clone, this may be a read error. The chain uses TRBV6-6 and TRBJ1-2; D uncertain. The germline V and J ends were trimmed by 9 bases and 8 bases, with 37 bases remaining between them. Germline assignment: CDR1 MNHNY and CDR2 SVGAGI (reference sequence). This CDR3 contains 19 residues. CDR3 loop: CASTDVLPRTLQRPLGYTF. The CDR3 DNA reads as TGTGCCAGTACGGACGTACTGCCCCGTACCTTGCAGAGGCCCCTGGGCTACACCTTC.

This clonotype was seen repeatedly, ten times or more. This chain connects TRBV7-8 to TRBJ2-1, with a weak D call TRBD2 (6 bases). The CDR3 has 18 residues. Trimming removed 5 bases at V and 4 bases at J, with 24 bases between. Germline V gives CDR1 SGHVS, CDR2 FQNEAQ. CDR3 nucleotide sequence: TGTGCCAGCAGCATAGAGCCCCCATTACTAGCAGGGTACAATGAGCAGTTCTTC. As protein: CASSIEPPLLAGYNEQFF.